This T cell receptor beta chain was recovered during a study of blood T cell repertoires in COVID-19. For the study at large: The United States, Italy and Spain supplied acute and convalescent COVID-19 samples. In each case, the material was cDNA or gDNA derived from T cells, B-cell-depleted T cells, or PBMCs.

V was clipped by 4 bases and J by 3 bases; unmatched bases: 6. The CDR3 contains 14 residues. Germline V gene lookup returns CDR1 SGHRS and CDR2 YFSETQ. Per the original methods: Estimation of nucleated cell counts was performed using reference gene primer amplification. This table comes from immunoSEQ multiplex PCR, and its TCRdb copy is limited to in-frame clones, with some not included. From that table come the V and J calls and clone size; the DNA was used to work out D and trimming. Seen here are about 16,000 clones, nearly 90% observed once, and the top ten hold roughly 5.1%. Sequencing was done on a sample of peripheral blood. The source is a human donor in a cohort sampled during active COVID-19. The chain links TRBV5-1 to TRBJ2-7; 8 bases are a match to TRBD1. The CDR3 reads CASSTTGEGYEQYF. CDR3 bases: TGCGCCAGCAGCACGACAGGGGAAGGCTACGAGCAGTACTTC.